The 31 T cell receptor beta chains given below trace back to one sample, sequenced in a study of OX40 agonist ivuxolimab in advanced cancers. Using immunoSEQ multiplex PCR, the repertoire was profiled, and TCRdb retains in-frame clones only, with some absent. The sample consists of about 22,000 clones, approximately 91% of them appearing once. The material was CD4+ or CD8+ T cells sorted from blood, obtained in a trial of the OX40 agonist ivuxolimab. The source is an adult with an advanced solid tumor such as melanoma, head and neck, liver or kidney cancer.

The V gene is TRBV27, the J gene TRBJ2-7; D possibly matches TRBD1 or TRBD2 (7 bases each). This CDR3 is built from 14 residues. Germline CDR1 and CDR2: MNHEY and SMNVEV (reference sequence). The V gene lost 2 bases and the J gene lost 5 bases, with 13 bases spanning the gap. CDR3 nucleotide sequence: TGTGCCAGCAGTTTAGGCCAGGGGGGGAACGAGCAGTACTTC. Amino acid sequence: CASSLGQGGNEQYF.

This chain links TRBV5-1 with TRBJ2-1; 11 bases match TRBD1. The CDR3 loop spans 16 amino acids. Germline CDR1 is SGHRS and CDR2 is YFSETQ. Unmatched junction bases numbered 11, after V lost 4 bases and J lost 8 bases. CDR3 in amino acids: CASSIPGQGVFDEQFF. CDR3 nucleotide sequence: TGCGCCAGCAGCATTCCGGGACAGGGGGTTTTCGATGAGCAGTTCTTC.

This clone has a single count. The chain is built from TRBV28 and TRBJ1-6, with D uncertain. Germline V gene lookup returns CDR1 MDHEN and CDR2 SYDVKM. This CDR3 comprises 14 residues. V lost 6 bases and J lost 9, with 15 bases in between. The CDR3: CASSGYLGISPLHF. DNA of the CDR3: TGTGCCAGCAGCGGTTATTTGGGGATTTCACCCCTCCACTTT.

The gene calls are TRBV6-5 and TRBJ2-7; 7 bases align to TRBD1. CDR1 and CDR2 from the germline V gene are MNHEY and SVGAGI. The CDR3 totals 14 residues. The V segment lost 6 bases and the J segment 2 bases; nucleotides outside the gene matches: 7. CDR3 sequence reads: CASRWDSETYEQYF. CDR3 sequence (DNA): TGTGCCAGCAGGTGGGACAGCGAAACCTACGAGCAGTACTTC.

This clone has a single count. This rearrangement joins TRBV5-1 to TRBJ1-1, with unresolved D. From germline, CDR1 is SGHRS and CDR2 YFSETQ. The V end was cut by 4 bases, the J end by 6 bases, with 19 bases between. The CDR3 extends over 15 amino acids. DNA for the CDR3: TGCGCCAGCAGCCCCCCCCTGTCGGGTGCTCCTGAAGCTTTCTTT. Its protein product is CASSPPLSGAPEAFF.

This clone was detected once. For the CDR3, the DNA is TGTGCCAGCAGCCCGTTCCAGGACGCTACGCAGTATTTT. Encoded protein: CASSPFQDATQYF. The chain carries TRBV7-6 and TRBJ2-3; D gene uncertain. The CDR3 consists of 13 residues. V gave up 5 bases and J gave up 8 bases, with 14 bases separating them. Germline CDR1 SGHVS, CDR2 FNYEAQ.

The rearrangement uses TRBV9 and TRBJ1-6; D uncertain. The CDR3 runs 14 residues. Germline loops: CDR1 SGDLS, CDR2 YYNGEE. Deletions cut 2 bases from V and 8 bases from J, with 11 bases between. CDR3 sequence: CASSVGLRDSPLHF. The CDR3 coding sequence is TGTGCCAGCAGCGTTGGTCTGAGGGATTCACCCCTCCACTTT.

For the CDR3, the DNA is TGTGCCAGCAGCTTAGACGGCTCCTACAATGAGCAGTTCTTC. Its translation: CASSLDGSYNEQFF. V is TRBV7-6 and J is TRBJ2-1; no clear D. Germline-derived CDR1 and CDR2 are SGHVS and FNYEAQ. The CDR3 contains 14 residues. Trimming shortened V by 1 base and J by 0 bases, and 4 bases separated the two germline ends. Full variable domain (remainder filled in from reference TRBV7-6 and TRBJ2-1): GAGVSQSPRYKVTKRGQDVALRCDPISGHVSLYWYRQALGQGPEFLTYFNYEAQQDKSGLPNDRFSAERPEGSISTLTIQRTEQRDSAMYRCASSLDGSYNEQFFGPGTRLTVL.

This clone was observed once. This chain connects TRBV4-1 to TRBJ2-5; 8 bases match TRBD2. Germline V CDR1 and CDR2: MGHRA, YSYEKL. Trimming removed 4 bases from V and 7 bases from J; junction bases left unmatched: 17. This CDR3 contains 17 residues. In nucleotides, the CDR3 is TGCGCCAGCAGCCCACGGGGAGGGGCGGGAGGTCAGGGGACCCAGTACTTC. It yields the protein CASSPRGGAGGQGTQYF.

V and J are TRBV5-1 and TRBJ2-5; the match to TRBD1 covers 8 bases. CDR3 size: 15 residues. J gave up 2 bases and V 0 bases, and 3 bases lay outside the gene matches. The V gene's germline CDR1 is SGHRS and CDR2 YFSETQ. The CDR3 here is CASSLGTGPQETQYF. CDR3 in DNA: TGCGCCAGCAGCTTGGGGACAGGGCCTCAAGAGACCCAGTACTTC.

The V and J genes are TRBV7-6 and TRBJ2-1; D gene ambiguous. The CDR3 has 15 amino acids. V gave up 0 bases and J gave up 6 bases, with 12 bases separating them. Germline V gene sequence: CDR1 SGHVS, CDR2 FNYEAQ. CDR3 nucleotide sequence: TGTGCCAGCAGCTTAGCGGCAGACTCTTCCAATGAGCAGTTCTTC. Amino acids: CASSLAADSSNEQFF.

This clone was found once. This chain uses TRBV6-5 with TRBJ2-5; possibly TRBD1 for D (5 bases). Germline CDR1 MNHEY, CDR2 SVGAGI. Trimming stripped 6 bases from V and 1 base from J, with 9 bases between. The CDR3 sequence is 13 residues long. This CDR3 reads CASSQGFQETQYF. For the CDR3, the DNA is TGTGCCAGCAGCCAGGGTTTCCAAGAGACCCAGTACTTC.

The rearrangement joins TRBV11-1 to TRBJ2-4; perhaps TRBD2 as D (5 bases). V lost 3 bases to trimming and J lost 9 bases, with 21 bases between them. The germline CDR1 and CDR2 sequences are SGHAT and FQDESV (reference sequence). The CDR3 runs to 16 residues. The DNA of the CDR3 is TGTGCCAGCAGCTTCCACCGAACGGGTGGAGAGGGCATTCAGTACTTC. As protein: CASSFHRTGGEGIQYF.

The chain links TRBV4-1 to TRBJ2-7; 11 bases fit TRBD2. V dropped 4 bases and J dropped 1; count of bases not matched to a gene: 6. The CDR3 loop spans 16 amino acids. From germline, CDR1 is MGHRA and CDR2 YSYEKL. The CDR3 region has the DNA TGCGCCAGCAGCCTGATTCTAGCGGGAGGTTCCTACGAGCAGTACTTC. It yields the protein CASSLILAGGSYEQYF.

The gene calls are TRBV5-6 and TRBJ2-3; the match to TRBD1 covers 7 bases. Trimming took 2 bases from V and 4 from J; bases not matched to a gene: 7. The CDR3 length is 15 residues. Germline V gene data show CDR1 as SGHDT and CDR2 as YYEEEE. Written as DNA, the CDR3 is TGTGCCAGCAGCTTAAGACAGGGTGCGGCAGATACGCAGTATTTT. Its translation: CASSLRQGAADTQYF.

The CDR3 DNA reads as TGTGCCAGCAGCAGAAACATCGGGACAGGGGGCCAAGAGACCCAGTACTTC. Translation gives CASSRNIGTGGQETQYF. The chain uses TRBV9 and TRBJ2-5, with 11 bases that match TRBD1. This CDR3 is built from 17 residues. Per the germline V gene, CDR1 is SGDLS and CDR2 is YYNGEE. The V gene end was trimmed by 4 bases and the J gene end by 1 base; junction bases not matched to a gene: 9.

The CDR3 coding sequence is TGTGCCTGGAGTGTATACAGGATCGCCTACGAGCAGTACTTC. It yields the protein CAWSVYRIAYEQYF. The gene calls are TRBV30 and TRBJ2-7, with D possibly matching TRBD1 (5 bases). CDR1 GTSNPN and CDR2 SVGIG come from the germline V gene (reference sequence). This CDR3 contains 14 residues. The ends were cut back, 0 bases at V and 2 bases at J, with 11 bases in the middle.

The chain combines TRBV6-4 with TRBJ2-1, with TRBD1 identical over 7 bases. This CDR3 spans 15 amino acids. Germline CDR1 and CDR2: MRHNA and SNTAGT. Trimming removed 10 bases from V and 7 bases from J; junction bases left unmatched: 16. DNA of the CDR3: TGTGCCACCACCGAGGGGGCCCTCCCTTCGAATGAGCAGTTCTTC. This gives the protein CATTEGALPSNEQFF.

This clone was picked up one time. The V call is TRBV11-2, the J call TRBJ2-5; 11 nucleotides agree with TRBD2. Trimming took 5 bases from V and 5 from J; bases not matched to a gene: 7. The germline gives CDR1 SGHAT, CDR2 FQNNGV. This CDR3 region has 15 residues. CDR3 amino acids: CASSHPPSGRETQYF. As DNA, the CDR3 is TGTGCCAGCAGCCACCCCCCTAGCGGGAGGGAGACCCAGTACTTC.

The V call is TRBV19, the J call TRBJ1-1, with a possible D match to TRBD1 (6 bases). CDR3 size: 13 residues. The germline CDR1 and CDR2 sequences are LNHDA and SQIVND (reference sequence). V lost 7 bases and J lost 4, with 13 bases in between. CDR3 nucleotide sequence: TGTGCCAGTACCTCCACAGGGAGCACTGAAGCTTTCTTT. It specifies CASTSTGSTEAFF.

This clone was seen once. V gene TRBV2 combines with J gene TRBJ2-7, with 7 positions matching TRBD2. From germline, CDR1 is SNHLY and CDR2 FYNNEI. CDR3 size: 15 residues. V dropped 7 bases and J dropped 2; count of bases not matched to a gene: 11. The CDR3 reads CASIPRLTSAYEQYF. DNA for the CDR3: TGTGCCAGCATCCCTCGATTAACTAGCGCCTACGAGCAGTACTTC.

The V call is TRBV4-2, the J call TRBJ2-1; 10 bases map to TRBD2. The CDR3 covers 17 residues. From germline, CDR1 is LGHNA and CDR2 YNFKEQ. V lost 1 base to trimming and J lost 9 bases; unmatched junction nucleotides: 12. The CDR3 spells CASSQGRGSGRAGEQFF. CDR3 nucleotides: TGTGCCAGCAGCCAAGGGCGGGGCAGCGGGAGGGCCGGTGAGCAGTTCTTC.

The chain carries TRBV28 and TRBJ1-4, with D possibly matching TRBD1 (5 bases). Germline assignment: CDR1 MDHEN and CDR2 SYDVKM. V was shortened by 4 bases and J by 7 bases, with 10 bases between the two germline ends. CDR3 size: 13 residues. The DNA of the CDR3 is TGTGCCAGCAGTTACCCTCAGGGTGAAAAACTGTTTTTT. Its translation: CASSYPQGEKLFF. The full variable domain, with the rest looked up from reference TRBV28 and TRBJ1-4, is DVKVTQSSRYLVKRTGEKVFLECVQDMDHENMFWYRQDPGLGLRLIYFSYDVKMKEKGDIPEGYSVSREKKERFSLILESASTNQTSMYLCASSYPQGEKLFFGSGTQLSVL.

V is TRBV5-1 and J is TRBJ2-1; no reliable D call. The CDR3 is made up of 16 amino acids. V shed 0 bases and J shed 4 bases, with 14 bases lying between them. Germline CDR1 SGHRS, CDR2 YFSETQ. CDR3: CASSLAVARKYNEQFF. The CDR3, as DNA: TGCGCCAGCAGCTTGGCCGTGGCGAGAAAATACAATGAGCAGTTCTTC.

The count of this clone is one. The J gene is TRBJ2-1, the V gene TRBV13; D might be TRBD2 (6 bases). The CDR3 consists of 14 residues. Trimming removed 5 bases from V and 8 bases from J, with 16 bases in between. CDR1 and CDR2 (germline): PRHDT, FYEKMQ (reference sequence). The CDR3 loop reads CASSPRAGIHEQFF. The CDR3 nucleotides are TGTGCCAGCAGCCCCAGGGCGGGGATCCATGAGCAGTTCTTC.

V is TRBV6-1 and J is TRBJ1-4; no clear D gene. The germline gives CDR1 MNHNS, CDR2 SASEGT. V lost 1 base to trimming and J lost 5 bases, with 14 bases between them. The CDR3 is made up of 16 amino acids. In DNA form, the CDR3 reads TGTGCCAGCAGTGAAGAGTTGTACAGCTACAATGAAAAACTGTTTTTT. Its translation is CASSEELYSYNEKLFF.

The rearrangement links TRBV10-3 to TRBJ2-2; D possibly corresponds to TRBD2 (7 bases). The CDR3 is made up of 14 amino acids. V was clipped by 11 bases and J by 4 bases, with 17 bases between them. Germline V CDR1 and CDR2: ENHRY, SYGVKD. DNA of the CDR3: TGTGCCCGATTGGAGGGGGGGACCACCGGGGAGCTGTTTTTT. Translating gives CARLEGGTTGELFF.

The gene calls are TRBV5-4 and TRBJ1-2, with 8 bases matching TRBD1. Germline V lookup: CDR1 SGHNT, CDR2 YYREEE (reference sequence). The CDR3 extends over 13 amino acids. Trimming at V came to 7 bases and at J to 0 bases, leaving 2 bases not matched to a gene. The CDR3 region has the DNA TGTGCCAGCGGGACAGGAGCTAACTATGGCTACACCTTC. Encoded protein: CASGTGANYGYTF.

The chain couples TRBV18 to TRBJ2-1; D may be TRBD2 (6 bases). CDR3 length: 15 amino acids. The germline V gene encodes CDR1 KGHSH and CDR2 LQKENI. V lost 4 bases to trimming and J lost 7 bases, with 17 bases between them. CDR3 sequence: CASSRREKGRNEQFF. The CDR3 bases are TGTGCCAGCTCACGGAGGGAAAAGGGGAGGAATGAGCAGTTCTTC.

The chain combines TRBV6-1 with TRBJ1-6, with unresolved D. Trimming removed 5 bases from V and 7 bases from J, with 9 bases in between. In germline, CDR1 is MNHNS, CDR2 SASEGT. This CDR3 region has 13 residues. CDR3 loop: CASSPRLNSPLHF. The CDR3 DNA sequence: TGTGCCAGCAGTCCGAGACTGAATTCACCCCTCCACTTT.

This chain joins TRBV4-2 and TRBJ1-1; D remains unclear. This CDR3 region has 12 residues. V was shortened by 0 bases and J by 11 bases, with 10 bases between the two germline ends. CDR1 is LGHNA, CDR2 YNFKEQ, per germline. As DNA, the CDR3 is TGTGCCAGCAGCCAAGACGGGGTGGAGGCTTTCTTT. Protein: CASSQDGVEAFF.